What follows is one TCR beta chain and its context. Original methodology: Counts of nucleated cells, estimated from reference gene primer amplification, were obtained. The method was immunoSEQ multiplex PCR; TCRdb's version includes in-frame clones alone and lacks a portion of them. For V, J and clone size, that table is used; D and trimming come from the DNA. The sample lists 150,000 to 200,000 clones; approximately 93% were seen once. Seattle cases were enrolled at active infection and followed longitudinally. This sample is part of a study of blood T cell repertoires in COVID-19. As for the study in general: The samples span acute and convalescent COVID-19 from the United States, Italy and Spain. PBMCs, B-cell-depleted T cells, or T cells were the source of the cDNA or gDNA that made up the material.

The CDR3 is 14 residues long. Germline CDR1 reads LGHNA; CDR2 reads YNFKEQ. The V and J ends lost 4 bases and 5 bases respectively, with 14 bases between them. The TCR was taken from a woman aged 55-69 years with COVID-19, enrolled during active disease. The rearrangement links TRBV4-2 to TRBJ1-1, with a possible D match to TRBD1 (5 bases). Sequences were obtained from peripheral blood. Here the CDR3 DNA reads TGTGCCAGCAGCCGAGGGGAGGTGCGGACTGAAGCTTTCTTT. This sequence encodes CASSRGEVRTEAFF.